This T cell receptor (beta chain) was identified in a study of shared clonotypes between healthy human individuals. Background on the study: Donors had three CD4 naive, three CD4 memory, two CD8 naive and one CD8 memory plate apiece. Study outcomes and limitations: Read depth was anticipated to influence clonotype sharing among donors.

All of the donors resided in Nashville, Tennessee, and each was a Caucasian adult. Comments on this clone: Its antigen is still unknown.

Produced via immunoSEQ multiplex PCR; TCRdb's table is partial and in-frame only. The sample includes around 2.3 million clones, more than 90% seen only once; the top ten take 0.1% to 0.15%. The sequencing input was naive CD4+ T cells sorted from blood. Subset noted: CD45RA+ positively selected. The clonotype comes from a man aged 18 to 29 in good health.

DNA for the CDR3: TGTGCCAGCACGAAGGAGCCGGGGAGCTACGGTGGCTACACCTTC. It codes for CASTKEPGSYGGYTF. This rearrangement joins TRBV27 to TRBJ1-2; D gene uncertain. The CDR3 runs 15 residues. V was clipped by 7 bases and J by 7 bases, with 22 bases between them. The germline CDR1 and CDR2 sequences are MNHEY and SMNVEV (reference sequence).